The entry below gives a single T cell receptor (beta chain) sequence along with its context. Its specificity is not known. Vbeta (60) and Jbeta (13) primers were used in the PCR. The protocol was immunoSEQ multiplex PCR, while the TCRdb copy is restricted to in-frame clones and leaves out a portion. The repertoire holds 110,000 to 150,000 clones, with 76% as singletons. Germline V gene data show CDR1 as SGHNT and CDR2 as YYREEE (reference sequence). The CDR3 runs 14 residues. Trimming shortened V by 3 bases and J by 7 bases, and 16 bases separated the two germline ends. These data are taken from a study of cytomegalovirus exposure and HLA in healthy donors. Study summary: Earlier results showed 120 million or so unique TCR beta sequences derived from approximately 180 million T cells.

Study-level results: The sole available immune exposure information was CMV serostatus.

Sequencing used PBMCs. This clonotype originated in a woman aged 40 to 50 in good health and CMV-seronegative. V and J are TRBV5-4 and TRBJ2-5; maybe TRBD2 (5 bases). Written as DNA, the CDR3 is TGTGCCAGCAGCTCCTCACCGGGCGAGGGGACCCAGTACTTC. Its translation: CASSSSPGEGTQYF.